These 28 T cell receptor beta chains originate from one sample sequenced in a study of blood T cell repertoires in COVID-19. Here immunoSEQ multiplex PCR was the method, and the copy in TCRdb shows in-frame clones only, minus some. The sample records about 190,000 clones, approximately 78% being singletons. The sample consisted of peripheral blood. The receptors derive from an elderly woman with active or convalescent COVID-19.

The chain joins TRBV19 to TRBJ1-5; 9 nucleotides agree with TRBD1. CDR1 and CDR2 (germline): LNHDA, SQIVND (reference sequence). The ends lost 5 bases at V and 7 bases at J; junction bases unmatched: 6. This CDR3 region has 14 residues. The CDR3 DNA sequence: TGTGCCAGTAGTGGAACAGGGGGCGGGCAGCCCCAGCATTTT. This translates into CASSGTGGGQPQHF.

This clone was detected only once. The chain joins TRBV18 to TRBJ2-7, with D possibly TRBD1 on 6 matching bases. The CDR3 is made up of 12 amino acids. The germline V gene encodes CDR1 KGHSH and CDR2 LQKENI. V lost 4 bases to trimming and J lost 3 bases, with 7 bases between them. The CDR3: CASSRDIYEQYF. CDR3 DNA: TGTGCCAGCTCACGGGACATCTACGAGCAGTACTTC.

The chain uses TRBV11-2 and TRBJ2-5; 7 bases map to TRBD2. J gave up 3 bases and V 2 bases, and 6 bases lay outside the gene matches. Germline-derived CDR1 and CDR2 are SGHAT and FQNNGV. The CDR3 spans 15 residues. The DNA for the CDR3 is TGTGCCAGCAGCTTAACCGGACTAGAAAAAGAGACCCAGTACTTC. It codes for CASSLTGLEKETQYF.

A few counts support this clone. The chain recombines TRBV27 with TRBJ1-5, with 8 bases that match TRBD1. Germline V CDR1 and CDR2: MNHEY, SMNVEV (reference sequence). V lost 3 bases to trimming and J lost 6 bases; unmatched junction nucleotides: 4. The CDR3 totals 14 residues. The DNA of the CDR3 is TGTGCCAGCAGTTTTAACAGGGGGAGTCAGCCCCAGCATTTT. Protein product: CASSFNRGSQPQHF.

There are a few counts of this clone. The V gene is TRBV4-3, the J gene TRBJ1-2; 9 nucleotides agree with TRBD1. Trimming at V came to 1 base and at J to 4 bases, leaving 4 bases not matched to a gene. The CDR3 contains 15 residues. Per germline, CDR1 LGHNA and CDR2 YSLEER. This CDR3 reads CASSQGTGAGYGYTF. The CDR3, as DNA: TGCGCCAGCAGCCAAGGGACAGGGGCGGGCTATGGCTACACCTTC.

The chain is built from TRBV7-6 and TRBJ2-7; 9 bases fit TRBD1. The germline V gene encodes CDR1 SGHVS and CDR2 FNYEAQ. Germline trimming cut 2 bases from V and 2 bases from J; bases unmatched to any gene: 1. This CDR3 has 14 residues. CDR3 sequence: CASSLNRGPYEQYF. As DNA, the CDR3 is TGTGCCAGCAGCTTAAACAGGGGGCCCTACGAGCAGTACTTC.

This rearrangement joins TRBV6-1 to TRBJ1-2; 7 bases align to TRBD1. Germline trimming cut 0 bases from V and 9 bases from J; bases unmatched to any gene: 7. The V gene's germline CDR1 is MNHNS and CDR2 SASEGT. This CDR3 has 14 residues. The chain's CDR3 is CASSEAGQGGSYTF. In nucleotides, the CDR3 is TGTGCCAGCAGTGAAGCAGGGCAGGGGGGTAGCTACACCTTC.

The chain combines TRBV2 with TRBJ2-1; D remains ambiguous. Germline values: CDR1 SNHLY, CDR2 FYNNEI. The V gene lost 4 bases and the J gene lost 2 bases, with 9 bases spanning the gap. The CDR3 has 14 residues. CDR3 DNA sequence: TGTGCCAGCAGTGTTGTCCATCCCTACAATGAGCAGTTCTTC. This translates into CASSVVHPYNEQFF.

This clone came up a few times. The V gene is TRBV7-7, the J gene TRBJ1-6; a weak D match, TRBD1 (6 bases). Between the trimmed V and J ends, which lost 5 bases and 5 bases, there was a span of 19 bases. The CDR3 covers 17 residues. Germline V CDR1 and CDR2: SSHAT, FNYEAQ (reference sequence). In DNA, the CDR3 is TGTGCCAGCAGCCCCCGAGCAGGGGCGCTCAATAATTCACCCCTCCACTTT. It codes for CASSPRAGALNNSPLHF.

The chain uses TRBV5-4 and TRBJ1-2; TRBD1 aligns across 10 bases. After removal of 5 bases from V and 3 bases from J, the junction contained 13 bases not matched to a gene. Per the germline V gene, CDR1 is SGHNT and CDR2 is YYREEE (reference sequence). The CDR3 contains 17 residues. CDR3 sequence: CASSPEKRTGGDYGYTF. In DNA, the CDR3 is TGTGCCAGCAGTCCAGAGAAACGGACAGGGGGGGACTATGGCTACACCTTC.

The chain couples TRBV7-2 to TRBJ2-5; the match to TRBD1 covers 7 bases. CDR1 is SGHTA, CDR2 FQGNSA, per germline. The V segment lost 5 bases and the J segment 5 bases; nucleotides outside the gene matches: 11. The CDR3 is 15 amino acids. DNA for the CDR3: TGTGCCAGCAGCAAAGATAGACAGGGCGGGGAGACCCAGTACTTC. Translating gives CASSKDRQGGETQYF.

This clone was seen just once. The rearrangement uses TRBV28 and TRBJ2-3; the D is unclear. There are 13 residues in the CDR3. V lost 2 bases and J lost 4, with 7 bases in between. In germline, CDR1 is MDHEN, CDR2 SYDVKM. CDR3 in amino acids: CASSLIYSDTQYF. As DNA, the CDR3 is TGTGCCAGCAGTTTAATTTATTCAGATACGCAGTATTTT.

This clone has only one observation. The J gene is TRBJ1-1, the V gene TRBV7-2; D is possibly TRBD1 (5 bases). This CDR3 region has 14 residues. Germline V gene data show CDR1 as SGHTA and CDR2 as FQGNSA. Deletions cut 4 bases from V and 6 bases from J, with 15 bases between. The CDR3 nucleotides are TGTGCCAGCAGCTCGAGGGCGGGGGTGTCTGAAGCTTTCTTT. Translating gives CASSSRAGVSEAFF.

The genes are TRBV19 and TRBJ1-2; 7 nucleotides match TRBD1. V lost 4 bases to trimming and J lost 1 base; unmatched junction nucleotides: 3. CDR3 size: 14 residues. Germline CDR1 is LNHDA and CDR2 is SQIVND (reference sequence). The chain's CDR3 is CASSTGQFNYGYTF. DNA of the CDR3: TGTGCCAGTAGTACGGGACAGTTTAACTATGGCTACACCTTC.

The V call is TRBV4-1, the J call TRBJ2-7; D remains unclear. The V gene lost 4 bases and the J gene lost 2 bases, with 15 bases spanning the gap. The CDR3 has 15 residues. Germline CDR1 is MGHRA and CDR2 is YSYEKL. The CDR3 nucleotides read TGCGCCAGCAGCCGAACCGCGGCTACCGCCTACGAGCAGTACTTC. Its protein is CASSRTAATAYEQYF.

The gene calls are TRBV28 and TRBJ2-5; the D is unclear. The CDR3 is 12 amino acids. CDR1 is MDHEN and CDR2 is SYDVKM in the germline V gene. Between the trimmed V and J ends, which lost 6 bases and 5 bases, there was a span of 10 bases. Here the CDR3 DNA reads TGTGCCAGCAGACCCGACGGGGAGACCCAGTACTTC. This encodes CASRPDGETQYF.

The rearrangement uses TRBV5-4 and TRBJ2-7; TRBD1 is a possible D gene (5 bases). V was trimmed by 2 bases and J by 1 base, leaving 13 bases between them. Germline CDR1 reads SGHNT; CDR2 reads YYREEE (reference sequence). The CDR3 length is 15 residues. As DNA, the CDR3 is TGTGCCAGCAGCTTTGGTCGCCAGGGTTCCTACGAGCAGTACTTC. It is translated as CASSFGRQGSYEQYF.

The V and J genes are TRBV12-3 or TRBV12-4 and TRBJ1-2, with D unresolved. The CDR3 runs to 12 residues. V was clipped by 2 bases and J by 8 bases, with 9 bases between them. The CDR3 DNA is TGTGCCAGCAGTTTACGAGGGCTGGGCTACACCTTC. Its translation: CASSLRGLGYTF.

V usage is TRBV2 and J usage is TRBJ1-4; TRBD1 aligns across 8 bases. Trimming removed 5 bases from V and 0 bases from J; junction bases left unmatched: 5. CDR3 length equals 16 residues. Looked up from germline, CDR1 is SNHLY and CDR2 is FYNNEI. As DNA, the CDR3 is TGTGCCAGCAGTCGGACAGGGCCTACAACTAATGAAAAACTGTTTTTT. Its translation: CASSRTGPTTNEKLFF.

This chain joins TRBV28 and TRBJ1-5, with TRBD1 identical over 8 bases. Losses at the gene ends were 4 bases for V and 5 bases for J; bases not matched to a gene: 7. Germline V CDR1 and CDR2: MDHEN, SYDVKM. This CDR3 has 15 amino acids. The CDR3: CASSSGGYGDQPQHF. The CDR3 bases are TGTGCCAGCAGTTCAGGGGGCTATGGCGATCAGCCCCAGCATTTT.

The V and J genes are TRBV3-1 (or the pseudogene TRBV3-2) and TRBJ1-1; possibly TRBD1 for D (6 bases). Germline values: CDR1 LGHDT, CDR2 YNNKEL (reference sequence). The CDR3 spans 14 residues. Between the trimmed V and J ends, which lost 1 base and 7 bases, there was a span of 13 bases. CDR3 amino acids: CASSQAQGSSEAFF. The DNA of the CDR3 is TGTGCCAGCAGCCAAGCTCAGGGGTCGAGTGAAGCTTTCTTT.

This clone has only one observation. The V gene is TRBV29-1, the J gene TRBJ2-3, with 9 bases fitting TRBD2. Germline loops: CDR1 SQVTM, CDR2 ANQGSEA. The CDR3 covers 14 residues. V lost 3 bases and J lost 10; bases outside the gene matches: 11. The CDR3 bases are TGCAGCGTTGACCCTAGCGGGACGACTAGGGCGCAGTATTTT. Amino acid sequence: CSVDPSGTTRAQYF.

The chain combines TRBV3-1 (or the pseudogene TRBV3-2) with TRBJ2-1; TRBD2 matches at 12 bases. The CDR3 is 14 residues long. Germline trimming cut 5 bases from V and 12 bases from J; bases unmatched to any gene: 8. Germline assignment: CDR1 LGHDT and CDR2 YNNKEL (reference sequence). This CDR3 is CASSAGLAGGRQFF. CDR3 DNA sequence: TGTGCCAGCAGCGCCGGGCTAGCGGGGGGGCGGCAGTTCTTC.

V usage is TRBV6-5 and J usage is TRBJ1-1; D is unclear. The germline gives CDR1 MNHEY, CDR2 SVGAGI. CDR3 length: 13 amino acids. Trimming stripped 6 bases from V and 0 bases from J, with 8 bases between. The CDR3 loop reads CASRRDLNTEAFF. The CDR3 nucleotides are TGTGCCAGCAGGAGAGATTTGAACACTGAAGCTTTCTTT.

This clone came up once. Here the CDR3 reads CASSLDSGLGYTF. The CDR3 bases are TGCGCCAGCAGCTTAGACTCCGGTCTCGGCTACACCTTC. V and J are TRBV5-1 and TRBJ1-2; the D is unclear. Trimming left V 2 bases short and J 8 bases short, with 13 bases between. Germline V gives CDR1 SGHRS, CDR2 YFSETQ. The CDR3 length is 13 residues.

V and J are TRBV5-1 and TRBJ2-7; 11 nucleotides match TRBD2. The length of the CDR3 is 15 residues. Germline V CDR1 and CDR2: SGHRS, YFSETQ. With 6 bases clipped from V and 6 bases from J, the junction kept 11 bases outside the gene matches. CDR3 nucleotides: TGCGCCAGCACCCCGACTAGCGGGACCCCTGGCGAGCAGTACTTC. It specifies CASTPTSGTPGEQYF.

V is TRBV19 and J is TRBJ1-6, with D perhaps TRBD1 (6 bases). CDR3 length: 12 residues. Germline assignment: CDR1 LNHDA and CDR2 SQIVND (reference sequence). V lost 5 bases to trimming and J lost 12 bases, with 11 bases between them. CDR3 nucleotide sequence: TGTGCCAGTAGTCCCAGGGGAGAACCCCTCCACTTT. Amino acids: CASSPRGEPLHF.

CDR3 nucleotides: TGTGCCAGCAGCCAAAATAGCGGGGCCTCCTACGAGCAGTACTTC. Its protein product is CASSQNSGASYEQYF. V is TRBV4-2 and J is TRBJ2-7, with 8 bases identical to TRBD2. CDR3 length equals 15 residues. Germline CDR1 and CDR2: LGHNA and YNFKEQ. Trimming removed 2 bases from V and 0 bases from J; junction bases left unmatched: 3.